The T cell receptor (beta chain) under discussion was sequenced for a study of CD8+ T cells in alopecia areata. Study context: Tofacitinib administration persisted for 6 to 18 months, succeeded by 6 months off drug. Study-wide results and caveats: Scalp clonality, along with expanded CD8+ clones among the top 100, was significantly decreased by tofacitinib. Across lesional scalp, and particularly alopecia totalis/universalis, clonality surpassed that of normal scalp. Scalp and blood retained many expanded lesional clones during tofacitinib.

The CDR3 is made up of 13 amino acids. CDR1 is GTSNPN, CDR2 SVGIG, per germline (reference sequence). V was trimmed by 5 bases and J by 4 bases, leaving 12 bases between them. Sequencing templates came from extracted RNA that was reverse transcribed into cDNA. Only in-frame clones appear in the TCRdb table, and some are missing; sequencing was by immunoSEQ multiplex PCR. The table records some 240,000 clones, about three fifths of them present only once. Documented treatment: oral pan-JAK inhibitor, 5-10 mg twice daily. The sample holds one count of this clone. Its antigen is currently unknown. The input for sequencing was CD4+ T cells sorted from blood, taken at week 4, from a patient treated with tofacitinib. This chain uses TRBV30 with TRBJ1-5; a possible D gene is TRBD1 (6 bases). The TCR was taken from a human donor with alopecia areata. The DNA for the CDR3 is TGTGCCTGGGCAACAGGGACGAATCAGCCCCAGCATTTT. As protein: CAWATGTNQPQHF.